A selection of T cell receptor beta chains follows, all from one sample in a study of identical twins. TCRdb reprocessed the 5' RACE reads with MiXCR, giving one entry per CDR3 protein. The sample carries under 300,000 distinct CDR3 sequences, about 12% recorded once. This sample was shared with a second study, whose subject was yellow fever vaccine responses in identical twins.

Sequencing used memory (CD45RO+) T cells sorted from blood. The receptors shown here come from a young woman in good health. CDR3s include the opening cysteine and the closing phenylalanine or tryptophan. The D gene is left open where the match is weak. Part of the rows lack a size; the others show once, few, many or a class for expanded clones.

>-|TRBV12-3/TRBV12-4|-|TRBJ2-2|16
CASRPSGRGLTGELFF
TGTGCCAGCAGGCCCTCTGGGCGGGGCCTAACCGGGGAGCTGTTTTTT
>many|TRBV28|TRBD2|TRBJ2-7|13
CASSLASGSLTYF
TGTGCCAGCAGTTTGGCTAGCGGGAGTTTGACGTACTTC
>many|TRBV20-1|-|TRBJ1-1|13
CSALPDGNTEAFF
TGCAGTGCACTCCCGGACGGGAACACTGAAGCTTTCTTT
>few|TRBV12-3/TRBV12-4|-|TRBJ2-5|15
CASSSPGRDQETQYF
TGTGCCAGCAGTTCGCCGGGACGGGATCAAGAGACCCAGTACTTC
>-|TRBV23-1|-|TRBJ2-7|14
CASSHIDSTYEQYF
TGCGCCAGCAGTCACATCGACTCGACCTACGAGCAGTACTTC
>few|TRBV4-1|-|TRBJ1-1|13
CASSGTRSTEAFF
TGCGCCAGCAGCGGGACACGGAGCACTGAAGCTTTCTTT
>few|TRBV3-1|-|TRBJ2-5|14
CASSQAVGGETQYF
TGTGCCAGCAGCCAGGCAGTGGGGGGCGAGACCCAGTACTTC
>-|TRBV5-1|TRBD1|TRBJ1-1|16
CASSLDPGGMNTEAFF
TGCGCCAGCAGCTTGGATCCAGGGGGCATGAACACTGAAGCTTTCTTT
>few|TRBV5-1|TRBD2|TRBJ2-3|13
CASSSTSGDTQYF
TGCGCCAGCAGCTCGACTAGCGGGGATACGCAGTATTTT
>few|TRBV27|TRBD2|TRBJ2-1|15
CASSSGVAGAPNPFF
TGTGCCAGCAGTTCCGGGGTAGCGGGGGCGCCGAACCCGTTCTTC
>few|TRBV3-1|-|TRBJ2-7|12
CASSQETHEQYF
TGTGCCAGCAGCCAAGAGACCCACGAGCAGTACTTC
>few|TRBV9|TRBD2|TRBJ2-3|18
CASSVAIGGGRTADTQYF
TGTGCCAGCAGCGTAGCCATCGGGGGCGGGAGGACCGCAGATACGCAGTATTTT
>-|TRBV6-5|-|TRBJ2-7|18
CASSYAPLRGRKGYEQYF
TGTGCCAGCAGTTACGCCCCACTCCGAGGCAGAAAAGGGTACGAGCAGTACTTC
>-|TRBV28|-|TRBJ2-1|13
CASSLSLGLEQFF
TGTGCCAGCAGTTTATCCCTAGGGCTTGAGCAGTTCTTC
>many|TRBV12-3/TRBV12-4|-|TRBJ1-1|14
CASSWGRANTEAFF
TGTGCCAGCAGTTGGGGCAGAGCGAACACTGAAGCTTTCTTT
>few|TRBV5-4|-|TRBJ2-5|14
CASSPATGKETQYF
TGTGCCAGCAGCCCGGCCACTGGTAAAGAGACCCAGTACTTC
>-|TRBV3-1|-|TRBJ2-7|14
CASSQGPAGIEQYF
TGTGCCAGCAGCCAGGGTCCCGCAGGTATCGAGCAGTACTTC
>-|TRBV18|TRBD2|TRBJ2-1|19
CASSPGLAGGHSSYNEQFF
TGTGCCAGCTCCCCGGGACTAGCGGGAGGCCACAGCTCCTACAATGAGCAGTTCTTC
>few|TRBV5-1|-|TRBJ2-7|14
CASSLEPGVREQYF
TGCGCCAGCAGCTTGGAACCGGGGGTGAGAGAGCAGTACTTC
>-|TRBV11-2|-|TRBJ2-5|14
CASSLRDPRETQYF
TGTGCCAGCAGCTTAAGGGACCCACGGGAGACCCAGTACTTC
>few|TRBV30|TRBD2|TRBJ2-3|15
CAWSVPGGSTDTQYF
TGTGCCTGGAGTGTACCGGGGGGGAGCACAGATACGCAGTATTTT
>few|TRBV3-1|-|TRBJ2-1|13
CASSQARGNEQFF
TGTGCCAGCAGCCAAGCTAGGGGCAATGAGCAGTTCTTC
>-|TRBV29-1|-|TRBJ2-7|14
CSVGRGANSYEQYF
TGCAGCGTTGGTAGGGGGGCCAACTCCTACGAGCAGTACTTC
>-|TRBV27|-|TRBJ2-3|18
CASSTSWFSGTETDTQYF
TGTGCCAGCAGTACTAGCTGGTTTTCCGGGACCGAGACAGATACGCAGTATTTT
>-|TRBV9|TRBD1|TRBJ2-2|16
CASSPGQGARTGELFF
TGTGCCAGCAGCCCGGGACAGGGGGCGCGCACCGGGGAGCTGTTTTTT
>few|TRBV10-3|-|TRBJ2-1|16
CAISESMAGSHNEQFF
TGTGCCATCAGTGAGTCGATGGCGGGATCCCACAATGAGCAGTTCTTC
>few|TRBV20-1|-|TRBJ1-2|13
CSAKITGTGGYTF
TGCAGTGCCAAAATAACAGGGACCGGGGGCTACACCTTC
>few|TRBV7-2|-|TRBJ2-4|14
CASSLDLGAHIQYF
TGTGCCAGCAGCTTAGATCTGGGGGCGCACATTCAGTACTTC
>-|TRBV2|-|TRBJ2-3|16
CASTGYGAIITDTQYF
TGTGCCAGCACAGGGTACGGGGCGATCATCACAGATACGCAGTATTTT
>-|TRBV5-6|TRBD1|TRBJ1-2|12
CASSLGQGGYTF
TGTGCCAGCAGCTTGGGACAGGGGGGCTACACCTTC
>few|TRBV11-3|-|TRBJ2-1|13
CASSSPGPNEQFF
TGTGCCAGCAGCTCACCGGGGCCCAATGAGCAGTTCTTC
>-|TRBV6-1|TRBD1|TRBJ2-7|15
CASSEAETGGNEQYF
TGTGCCAGCAGTGAAGCAGAGACAGGGGGCAACGAGCAGTACTTC